This is a list of T cell receptor beta chains from one sample in a study of T cells after yellow fever vaccination. One entry per CDR3 protein, called by TCRdb with MiXCR from the 5' RACE reads. This sample has roughly 520,000 distinct CDR3 sequences, with 21% found just once. Sequences were derived from PBMCs, sampled approximately 22 days after the first yellow fever vaccination. The receptors originated from a man aged 18 to 29 who received the YFV17D yellow fever vaccine. CDR3s include the opening cysteine and the closing phenylalanine or tryptophan. The D gene is left open where the match is weak. Clone size, where shown, is once, few, many, or a class for clones that have expanded.

D gene: TRBD2
V gene: TRBV5-4
clone size: few
J gene: TRBJ2-3
CDR3 protein: CASTRTSGGAYTDTQYF
CDR3 DNA: TGTGCCAGCACCCGGACTAGCGGGGGCGCCTACACAGATACGCAGTATTTT

D gene: TRBD2
V gene: TRBV6-5
clone size: few
J gene: TRBJ2-5
CDR3 protein: CASSYEGSGEETQYF
CDR3 DNA: TGTGCCAGCAGTTACGAAGGTAGCGGGGAAGAGACCCAGTACTTC

D gene: TRBD2
V gene: TRBV4-2
clone size: .
J gene: TRBJ2-1
CDR3 protein: CASSLPPTGGNEQFF
CDR3 DNA: TGTGCCAGCAGCCTCCCACCAACGGGGGGCAATGAGCAGTTCTTC

D gene: .
V gene: TRBV5-1
clone size: few
J gene: TRBJ2-5
CDR3 protein: CASSLAGRPQETQYF
CDR3 DNA: TGCGCCAGCAGCTTGGCAGGGAGACCCCAAGAGACCCAGTACTTC

D gene: TRBD2
V gene: TRBV11-2
clone size: few
J gene: TRBJ2-1
CDR3 protein: CASGTSGGEQFF
CDR3 DNA: TGTGCCAGCGGGACTAGCGGGGGGGAGCAGTTCTTC

D gene: .
V gene: TRBV18
clone size: few
J gene: TRBJ2-7
CDR3 protein: CASSPGNSYEQYF
CDR3 DNA: TGTGCCAGCTCACCGGGAAACAGTTACGAGCAGTACTTC

D gene: TRBD1
V gene: TRBV11-2
clone size: .
J gene: TRBJ1-2
CDR3 protein: CASSARQGDYGYTF
CDR3 DNA: TGTGCCAGCAGCGCCCGACAGGGTGACTATGGCTACACCTTC

D gene: .
V gene: TRBV25-1
clone size: .
J gene: TRBJ2-1
CDR3 protein: CASSPVGVYNEQFF
CDR3 DNA: TGTGCCAGCAGCCCCGTGGGGGTCTACAATGAGCAGTTCTTC

D gene: .
V gene: TRBV9
clone size: many
J gene: TRBJ2-2
CDR3 protein: CASSGGAIRELFF
CDR3 DNA: TGTGCCAGCAGCGGGGGGGCCATTCGGGAGCTGTTTTTT

D gene: .
V gene: TRBV5-1
clone size: .
J gene: TRBJ2-3
CDR3 protein: CASSPGQNTDTQYF
CDR3 DNA: TGCGCCAGCAGCCCGGGACAAAACACAGATACGCAGTATTTT

D gene: .
V gene: TRBV7-9
clone size: once
J gene: TRBJ1-2
CDR3 protein: CASTGGGVGYTF
CDR3 DNA: TGTGCCAGCACCGGAGGGGGTGTTGGCTACACCTTC